This T cell receptor (beta chain) was retrieved from a study of graft-versus-host responses after intestinal transplantation. Study information: Anti-thymocyte globulin was used for induction in all recipients, who then took tacrolimus and steroids for about 3 years. Study-wide results and caveats: HvG clone declines early post-transplant were associated with peak circulating GvH levels. GvH clones were found in recipient marrow; some appeared first in ileum or blood. When patients had graft-donor T cell macrochimerism, their allografts held high graft-versus-host to host-versus-graft clonal ratios.

Trimming stripped 5 bases from V and 0 bases from J, with 14 bases between. The CDR3 has 15 amino acids. CDR1 and CDR2 (germline): SGHTA, FQGNSA. As regards this clone: The antigen remains unidentified.

Profiled with immunoSEQ multiplex PCR; TCRdb holds only in-frame clones, not every one. This sample has roughly 80,000 clones, with around 93% found just once. Sample: PBMCs, taken 98 days after intestinal transplantation. This sequence was found in a human patient who received an intestinal transplant, so some T cells may come from the graft donor. V is TRBV7-2 and J is TRBJ2-7; TRBD2 is a possible D gene (5 bases). CDR3 coding DNA: TGTGCCAGCAGCACCCACAGTCGGGACTCCTACGAGCAGTACTTC. Protein sequence: CASSTHSRDSYEQYF.